This TCR beta chain emerged from a study of shared clonotypes between healthy human individuals (dated by TCRdb to the early 2020s). Background for the entire study: The cohort comprised a couple of women and a few men aged 18 to 49 years. Libraries were prepared and TCR repertoires were sequenced by different laboratories using diverse techniques, in order to increase sequencing depth and limit assay-specific biases. To estimate repertoire size and how much clonotype sharing occurs between individuals, the study deeply sequenced the blood TCR repertoires of about five healthy adults. For each donor, CD4 naive and CD4 memory were each given three plates, CD8 naive was given two plates, and CD8 memory was given one plate. Per donor, leukapheresis produced somewhere between about 0.9 and 9.5 billion PBMCs.

CDR1 and CDR2, per the germline V gene, are MNHNS and SASEGT. V was cut back by 2 bases and J by 1 base, leaving a gap of 12 bases between them. Measured from the cysteine to the phenylalanine, the CDR3 is 15 residues long. The CDR3 DNA has 45 bases and is translated from base 1. Healthy HIV-negative adults with no recently reported acute infections or vaccinations were included as donors. All donors were Caucasian adults living in Nashville, Tennessee, USA. CD4+ T cells were enriched by magnetic negative selection, after which naive cells were positively selected on CD45RA and the negative fraction was taken as the memory subset. Blood was obtained by leukapheresis, after which PBMCs were separated by Ficoll-Histopaque density gradient centrifugation and cryopreserved in liquid nitrogen vapor phase. Purity and quantity of every magnetically sorted T cell population were checked by analytical flow cytometry. Genomic DNA was isolated from each sorted fraction and quantified by UV absorbance on a Nanodrop 2000c.

Remarks on this clone: It has no known antigen specificity. Per-nucleotide qualities are absent, and no much larger clonotype sits a single base away.

TCR CDR3 regions were amplified from genomic DNA by multiplex PCR using the deep immunoSEQ assay. Genomic DNA extracted from each cell subset was distributed evenly over all wells of several immunoSEQ 96-well plates, and each plate served as one replicate. For sorted subsets, about 200 ng genomic DNA, equal to 25,000 to 35,000 T cell genomes, was loaded into each replicate PCR. The purified libraries were quantified using a Qubit 3.0 fluorometer, sized with a Bioanalyzer 2100, and then quantified again using the KAPA Library Quantification kit. Each immunoSEQ 96-well plate was sequenced on its own single-read 150-cycle Illumina NextSeq 550 flow cell. The paper's data handling went like this. The immunoSEQ output contained only junctional sequences without quality scores, so filtering could not match that applied to full-length reads. Sequences were annotated with PyIR, a Python wrapper for IgBLAST v1.9, using IMGT germline references to assign V/J genes and CDR3. Reads with weak V/J assignments (E-value above 1e-6), missing CDR3, stop codons, out-of-frame junctions, or ambiguous translated residues were removed. A V3J clonotype was defined by an identical inferred V gene, J gene, and CDR3 amino acid sequence. Percentage overlap between repertoires was computed as shared unique clonotypes divided by the size of the smaller repertoire. Three approaches were used to assess repertoire richness: RTK rarefaction, the Chao1 estimator, and Recon v2.1 estimates of unobserved clonotypes. Generation probabilities were computed with OLGA for all TCRbeta clonotypes obtained by the gDNA method from several donors. In TCRdb, the immuneACCESS table is reduced to in-frame sequences with V and J assigned. These tables do not hold every clone; where another copy was compared, an unresolved V gene accounts for under half, and the others remain unexplained. V and J calls and clone size follow that table, whereas D and trimming were derived from the DNA. This sample has 2 million to 2.5 million clones in its table, and under 95% of those were observed once. About 0.38% of the sample rests with the top ten.

Summary of the overall study and its limitations: Incomplete sequencing was indicated by rarefaction of sorted-subset datasets, despite the large sequencing depth. Pairwise subsampling led to the expectation that sequencing depth would affect the degree of clonotype sharing among donors. Compared with non-shared clonotypes, clonotypes shared by all four sorted-subset donors had higher generation probabilities. When a handful of donors were compared, the shared fraction of clonotypes was about 5.5% for naive CD4, approximately 3.5% for naive CD8, 2% to 2.5% for memory CD4, and 0.4% for memory CD8. Estimated clonotype richness was generally larger for naive than for memory subsets. Because the study included only a small number of donors, the genetic and exposure-history diversity represented was limited. Sampling was restricted to blood, and TCR repertoires in tissue are likely to differ from TCR repertoires in blood.

The TCR was taken from a man younger than 30 in good health. Some clones in this sample may be carry-over from other donors' samples. What was sequenced was naive CD4+ T cells from PBMCs. The meaning of the sample's cell subset or site label: CD45RA+ positively selected. This chain is built from TRBV6-1 and TRBJ2-7; TRBD1 is possibly the D segment (6 matching bases). The nucleotide sequence is given as TGTGCCAGCAGTGAAAGGACAGCCTGGTCCTACGAGCAGTACTTC. This encodes CASSERTAWSYEQYF.